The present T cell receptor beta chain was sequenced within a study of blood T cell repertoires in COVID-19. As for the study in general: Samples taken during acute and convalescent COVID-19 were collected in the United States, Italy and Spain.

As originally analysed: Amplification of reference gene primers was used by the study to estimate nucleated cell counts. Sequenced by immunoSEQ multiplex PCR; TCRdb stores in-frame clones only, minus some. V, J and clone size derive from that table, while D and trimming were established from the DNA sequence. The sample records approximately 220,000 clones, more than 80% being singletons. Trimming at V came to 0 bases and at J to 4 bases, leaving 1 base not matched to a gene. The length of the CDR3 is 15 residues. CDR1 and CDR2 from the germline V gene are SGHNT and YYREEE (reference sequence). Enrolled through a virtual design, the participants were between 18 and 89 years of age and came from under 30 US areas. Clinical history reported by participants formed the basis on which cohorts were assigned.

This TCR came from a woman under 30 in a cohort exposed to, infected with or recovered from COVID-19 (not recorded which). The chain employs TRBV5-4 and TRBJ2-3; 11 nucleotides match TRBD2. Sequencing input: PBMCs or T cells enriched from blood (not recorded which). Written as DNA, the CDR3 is TGTGCCAGCAGCTTGGCTAGCGGGGGGCCAGATACGCAGTATTTT. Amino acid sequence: CASSLASGGPDTQYF.